The clone carrying this TCR beta chain was seen more than once but under ten times. No antigen is known for it. The CDR3 is 14 amino acids. Trimming removed 3 bases from V and 9 bases from J; junction bases left unmatched: 10. The germline V gene has CDR1 GTSNPN and CDR2 SVGIG (reference sequence). A mixed TRB-A/B primer pool amplified rearranged TRB by multiplex touch-down PCR. MiXCR was run by TCRdb on the multiplex PCR reads, yielding one entry per CDR3 protein. Here the sample spans fewer than 6,000 distinct CDR3 sequences, 40% to 60% being singletons. This specimen belongs to a study of T cell repertoires in aging, cancer and after chemotherapy. Study background: Donors were grouped into six age bands spanning 30 or younger through 70 or older. Healthy donor repertoires were recorded over several months to years and showed clear clonal overlap.

Findings of the study overall: Compared with age-matched healthy donors, untreated hematological or solid cancer patients showed higher blood TCR clonality. Across the chemotherapy interval, each cancer cohort showed higher median generation probability, suggesting thymic rebound.

The template was genomic DNA from peripheral blood, not RNA. The chain carries TRBV30 and TRBJ2-5; 10 bases map to TRBD1. This receptor was obtained from a human donor in good health. Sequencing input: blood. The DNA for the CDR3 is TGTGCCTGGAGAAACATCGGGACAGGGGTTTCCCAGTACTTC. It is translated as CAWRNIGTGVSQYF.